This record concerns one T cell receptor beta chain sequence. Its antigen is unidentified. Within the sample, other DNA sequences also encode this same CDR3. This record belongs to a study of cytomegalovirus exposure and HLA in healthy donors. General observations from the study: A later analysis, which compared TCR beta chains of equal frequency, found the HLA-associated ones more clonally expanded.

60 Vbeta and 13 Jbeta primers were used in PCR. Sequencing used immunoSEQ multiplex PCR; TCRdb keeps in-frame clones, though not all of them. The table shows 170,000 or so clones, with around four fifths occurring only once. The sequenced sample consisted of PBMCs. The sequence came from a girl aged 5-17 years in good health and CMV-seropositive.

CDR3 protein: CASSLTGIYEQYF. CDR3 in DNA: TGCGCCAGCAGCTTGACAGGGATCTACGAGCAGTACTTC. The rearrangement links TRBV5-1 to TRBJ2-7, with TRBD1 as a possible D gene (6 bases). V lost 1 base to trimming and J lost 3 bases, with 8 bases between them. Germline assignment: CDR1 SGHRS and CDR2 YFSETQ. The CDR3 covers 13 residues. Complete variable domain (other parts from reference TRBV5-1 and TRBJ2-7): KAGVTQTPRYLIKTRGQQVTLSCSPISGHRSVSWYQQTPGQGLQFLFEYFSETQRNKGNFPGRFSGRQFSNSRSEMNVSTLELGDSALYLCASSLTGIYEQYFGPGTRLTVT.